Listed here is a single T cell receptor (beta chain). The sample comes from a study of blood T cell repertoires in COVID-19. Turning to the study itself: Samples came from the United States, Italy and Spain, spanning acute and convalescent COVID-19.

Authors' analysis steps: Cell counts per sample came from amplifying reference gene primers. The data were produced by immunoSEQ multiplex PCR, yet TCRdb's version contains in-frame clones alone and is incomplete. The V and J calls and the clone size are those of that table, but D and trimming were determined from the DNA. The table lists some 180,000 clones, approximately 90% of them singletons. The CDR3 sequence is 15 residues long. With V trimmed by 4 bases and J by 7 bases, 15 bases remained unmatched. The germline V gene has CDR1 GTSNPN and CDR2 SVGIG (reference sequence). The TCR comes from a middle-aged man who had recovered from COVID-19. The chain carries TRBV30 and TRBJ1-1; 7 bases are shared with TRBD1. The source material was peripheral blood. For the CDR3, the DNA is TGTGCCTGGATACCCTCCCCGAGGGGGCAGGGTGAAGCTTTCTTT. As protein: CAWIPSPRGQGEAFF.